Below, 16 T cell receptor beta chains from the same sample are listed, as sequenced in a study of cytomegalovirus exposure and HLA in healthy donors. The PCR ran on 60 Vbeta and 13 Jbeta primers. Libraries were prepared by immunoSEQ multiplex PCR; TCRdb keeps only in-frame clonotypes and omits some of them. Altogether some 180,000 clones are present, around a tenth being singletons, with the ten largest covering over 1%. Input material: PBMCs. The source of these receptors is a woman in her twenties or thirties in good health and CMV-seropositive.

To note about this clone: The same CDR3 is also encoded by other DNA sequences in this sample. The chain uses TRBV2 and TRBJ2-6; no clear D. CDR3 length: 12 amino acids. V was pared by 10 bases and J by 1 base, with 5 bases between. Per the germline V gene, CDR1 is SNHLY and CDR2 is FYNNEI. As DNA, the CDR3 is TGTGCCACCCTTTCTGGGGCCAACGTCCTGACTTTC. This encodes CATLSGANVLTF.

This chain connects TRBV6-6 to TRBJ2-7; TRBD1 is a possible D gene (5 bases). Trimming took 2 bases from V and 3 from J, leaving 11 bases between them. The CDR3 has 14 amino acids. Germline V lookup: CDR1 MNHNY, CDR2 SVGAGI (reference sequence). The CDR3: CASSYGRVSYEQYF. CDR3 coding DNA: TGTGCCAGCAGTTACGGCAGGGTCAGCTACGAGCAGTACTTC.

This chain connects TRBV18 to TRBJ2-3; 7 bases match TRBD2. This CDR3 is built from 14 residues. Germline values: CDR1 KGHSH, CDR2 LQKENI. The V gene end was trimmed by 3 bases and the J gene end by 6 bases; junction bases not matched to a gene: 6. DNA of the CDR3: TGTGCCAGCTCACCGGGGACTACCAAGGATACGCAGTATTTT. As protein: CASSPGTTKDTQYF.

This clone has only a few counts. DNA for the CDR3: TGTGCCAGCAGCTTGGATACTAGCGGGAGGCCCGGGGAGCTGTTTTTT. This codes for CASSLDTSGRPGELFF. The chain is built from TRBV7-8 and TRBJ2-2, with 12 bases fitting TRBD2. V was pared by 3 bases and J by 6 bases, with 5 bases of the junction left unmatched. CDR3 length equals 16 residues. Germline V gene lookup returns CDR1 SGHVS and CDR2 FQNEAQ.

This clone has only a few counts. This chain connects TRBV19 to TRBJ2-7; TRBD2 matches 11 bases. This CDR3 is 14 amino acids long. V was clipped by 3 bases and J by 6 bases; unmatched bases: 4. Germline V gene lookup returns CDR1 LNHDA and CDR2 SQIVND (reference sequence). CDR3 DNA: TGTGCCAGTAGTATGGGACTAGCGGCGCTCGAGCAGTACTTC. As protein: CASSMGLAALEQYF. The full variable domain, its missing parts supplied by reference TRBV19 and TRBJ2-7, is DGGITQSPKYLFRKEGQNVTLSCEQNLNHDAMYWYRQDPGQGLRLIYYSQIVNDFQKGDIAEGYSVSREKKESFPLTVTSAQKNPTAFYLCASSMGLAALEQYFGPGTRLTVT.

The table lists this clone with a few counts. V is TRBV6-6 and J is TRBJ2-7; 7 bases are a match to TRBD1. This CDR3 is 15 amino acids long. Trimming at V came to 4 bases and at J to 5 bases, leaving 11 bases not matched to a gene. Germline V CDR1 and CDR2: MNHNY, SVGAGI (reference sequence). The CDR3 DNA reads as TGTGCCAGCAGTTCCCTCGGGACAGAAAGAGACGAGCAGTACTTC. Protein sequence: CASSSLGTERDEQYF.

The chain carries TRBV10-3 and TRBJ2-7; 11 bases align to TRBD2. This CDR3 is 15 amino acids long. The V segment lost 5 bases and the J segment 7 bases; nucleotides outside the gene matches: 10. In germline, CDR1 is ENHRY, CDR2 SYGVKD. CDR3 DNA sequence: TGTGCCATCAGTACAGGGACTAGCGGCCTTGGGGAGCAGTACTTC. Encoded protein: CAISTGTSGLGEQYF.

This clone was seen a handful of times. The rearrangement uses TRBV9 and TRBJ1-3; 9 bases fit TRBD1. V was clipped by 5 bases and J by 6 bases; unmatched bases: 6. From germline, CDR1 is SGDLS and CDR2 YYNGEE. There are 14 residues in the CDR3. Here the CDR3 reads CASRDTGGTNTIYF. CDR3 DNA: TGTGCCAGCAGGGATACAGGGGGCACAAACACCATATATTTT. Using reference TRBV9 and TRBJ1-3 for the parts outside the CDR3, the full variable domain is DSGVTQTPKHLITATGQRVTLRCSPRSGDLSVYWYQQSLDQGLQFLIQYYNGEERAKGNILERFSAQQFPDLHSELNLSSLELGDSALYFCASRDTGGTNTIYFGEGSWLTVV.

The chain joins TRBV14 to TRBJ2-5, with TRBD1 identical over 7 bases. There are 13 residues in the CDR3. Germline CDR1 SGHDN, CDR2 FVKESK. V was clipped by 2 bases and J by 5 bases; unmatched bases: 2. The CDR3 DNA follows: TGTGCCAGCAGCCAACAACAGGGGGAGACCCAGTACTTC. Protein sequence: CASSQQQGETQYF.

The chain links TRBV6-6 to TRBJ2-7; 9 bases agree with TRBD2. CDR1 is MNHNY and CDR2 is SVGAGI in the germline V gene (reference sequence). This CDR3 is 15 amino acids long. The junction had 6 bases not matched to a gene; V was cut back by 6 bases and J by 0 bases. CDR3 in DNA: TGTGCCAGCAGACCCGGACTAGCGAGCTCCTACGAGCAGTACTTC. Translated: CASRPGLASSYEQYF.

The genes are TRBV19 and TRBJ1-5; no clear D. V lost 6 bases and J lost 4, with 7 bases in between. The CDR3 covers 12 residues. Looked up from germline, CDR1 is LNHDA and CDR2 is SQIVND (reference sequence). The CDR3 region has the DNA TGTGCCAGTAGGTCTTATAATCAGCCCCAGCATTTT. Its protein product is CASRSYNQPQHF.

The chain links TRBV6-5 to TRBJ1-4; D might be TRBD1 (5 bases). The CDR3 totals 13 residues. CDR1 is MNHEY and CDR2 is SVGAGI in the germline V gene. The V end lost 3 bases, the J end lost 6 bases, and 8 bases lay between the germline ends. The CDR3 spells CASSYSRDEKLFF. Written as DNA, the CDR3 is TGTGCCAGCAGTTATTCCAGGGATGAAAAACTGTTTTTT.

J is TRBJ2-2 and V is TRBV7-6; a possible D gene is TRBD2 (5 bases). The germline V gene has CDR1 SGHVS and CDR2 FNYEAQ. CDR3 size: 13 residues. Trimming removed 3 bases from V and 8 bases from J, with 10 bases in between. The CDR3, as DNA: TGTGCCAGCAGCTTTAGCGAACGAGGGGAGCTGTTTTTT. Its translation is CASSFSERGELFF.

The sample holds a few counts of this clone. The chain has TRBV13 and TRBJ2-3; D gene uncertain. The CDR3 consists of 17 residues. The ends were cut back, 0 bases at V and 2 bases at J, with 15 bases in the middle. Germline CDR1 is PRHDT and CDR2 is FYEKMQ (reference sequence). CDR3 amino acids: CASSLGTLEWSTDTQYF. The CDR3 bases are TGTGCCAGCAGCTTAGGAACCCTAGAATGGTCCACAGATACGCAGTATTTT.

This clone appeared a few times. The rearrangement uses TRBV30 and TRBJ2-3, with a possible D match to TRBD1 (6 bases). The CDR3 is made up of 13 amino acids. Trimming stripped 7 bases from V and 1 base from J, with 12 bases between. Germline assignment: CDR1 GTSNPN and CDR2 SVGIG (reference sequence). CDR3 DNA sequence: TGTGCCTCCGGACAGAAAGGCACAGATACGCAGTATTTT. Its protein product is CASGQKGTDTQYF.

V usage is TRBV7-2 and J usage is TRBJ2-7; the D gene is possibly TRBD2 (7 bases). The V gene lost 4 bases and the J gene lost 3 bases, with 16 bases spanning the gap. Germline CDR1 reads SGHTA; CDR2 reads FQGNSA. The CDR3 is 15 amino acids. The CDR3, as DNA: TGTGCCAGCAGCTCTTCGGAGGGAGGGGGCTACGAGCAGTACTTC. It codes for CASSSSEGGGYEQYF.